This T cell receptor (beta chain) was recovered during a study of cytomegalovirus exposure and HLA in healthy donors (dated by TCRdb to about 2017). About the study as a whole: An earlier analysis of 587 of the donors reported under 300 Gb of sequence data and around 110 million unique TCR beta sequences obtained from approximately 180 million T cells. An early release that covered roughly 600 HLA-typed donors contained about 300 gigabases of sequencing data and about 84 million unique TCR sequences. The genetic ancestry cluster associated with self-reported Caucasian donors included about four fifths of the roughly 400 genotyped donors. The study aimed to test whether signatures of past pathogen exposure could be identified by cataloging public T cell receptors. The study profiled the T cell repertoires of about 720 subjects by immunosequencing and related them to cytomegalovirus serostatus. A separate validation cohort of approximately 120 different subjects was used in addition to the roughly 670-subject first cohort. To predict cytomegalovirus infection status, the study combined high-throughput TCR immunosequencing, statistical association of individual TCRs with disease status, and machine learning. In a later analysis, previously published TCR beta repertoires from 500 to 750 donors were re-analyzed and high-resolution HLA genotyping was added so that TCR occurrence patterns could be studied. Rather than drawing on any new phenotypic data, the later analysis identified candidate immune exposures from TCR beta sequences and the way those sequences occurred across donors. In an earlier analysis of roughly 540 of the donors, high-throughput TCR beta sequencing was used to judge whether each TCR beta V gene segment behaved as functional or pseudogenic. Donor age, sex, ethnicity and CMV serostatus were compiled alongside the repertoire data. In a later genetic analysis, genome-wide SNP genotypes for about 55% of the roughly 700 donors were used, and that subset was treated as a discovery cohort. Every repertoire in the discovery cohort had been generated on one and the same sequencing platform. HLA typing covered class I and class II loci at four-digit resolution. Typing coverage varied by locus: roughly 620-630 donors for A, B, C, DRB1 and DQB1; roughly 560 for DQA1; 600 to 610 for DPA1; roughly 470 for DPB1. A handful of DR-DQ haplotypes were handled as single units for association and clustering because linkage in the cohort was strong. On average, 235,054 unique TCR beta nucleotide sequences were sequenced per donor among 300 to 500 genotyped donors of the cohort, with roughly 18% of those sequences being non-productive. Broad study findings and their caveats: The classifier was reported to diagnose cytomegalovirus status with high specificity and sensitivity in both the original cohort and the validation cohort. In the study, some 160 TCR beta chains were listed as associated with cytomegalovirus. The earlier analysis of some 540 of the donors excluded approximately 15 rarely observed V segments, including chromosome 9 orphons, because counts were too low. A later analysis reported that several top co-occurrence clusters appeared linked to parvovirus B19, influenza, CMV and Epstein-Barr virus. Correlated functional status among segregating V segments might be attributable to linkage disequilibrium, but an unknown experimental factor could not be ruled out. According to a later analysis, most CMV-associated TCR beta chains appeared to be HLA-restricted, and the HLA associations seemed to be driven largely by CMV exposure. Sequencing depth was assumed to be roughly uniform across donors in the presence/absence analyses, though that assumption may not hold. An earlier analysis of approximately 500 of the donors showed that most TCR beta V segments appeared in productive rearrangements either about 90% or about 30% of the time, which broadly matched IMGT annotations. In vitro tests confirmed that three of the cytomegalovirus-associated TCR beta chains recognize cytomegalovirus antigens. A cluster of highly shared sequence variants was judged likely to represent a technical artifact of the sequencing pipeline. Because the 87-base-pair reads could not distinguish some IMGT-functional V segments, including TRBV6-2 and TRBV6-3, those segments were excluded. Strong co-occurrence of HLA alleles, especially DR and DQ, made assigning TCR associations to individual alleles difficult. According to a later genetic analysis, donors in an Asian-associated ancestry cluster had fewer N-insertions in productive TCRs than the roughly 700-donor mean. In a later analysis, more than 15,000 TCR beta sequences were associated with specific HLA alleles at a false discovery rate of 0.05. The authors suggested that the approach could potentially be generalized to other disease states and immunological phenotypes. For the cohort, immune exposure information was limited to CMV serostatus. A later analysis found that TCR association rates varied across HLA loci, with DRB1 alleles showing the most associated TCRs and HLA-C alleles the fewest. Only TCR beta chains were sequenced in this cohort, and the absence of alpha or paired-chain data limited detectable features. Compared with equally common non-associated chains, HLA-associated TCR beta chains in a later analysis were more clonally expanded and had lower generation probabilities. Because some donors lacked HLA typing at each locus, the association tests relied only on the typed subset. A later genetic analysis associated a missense DCLRE1C variant with V-gene and J-gene trimming of TCR beta chains, and an independent cohort replicated the association. Most TCR sequences were seen in very few donors, while some public TCRs were found in many individuals. A further reported finding was that TCR beta sequences accurately predicted the HLA-A and HLA-B alleles for most subjects in the first cohort.

Libraries were built with the immunoSEQ multiplex PCR assay. A mixture of 60 forward primers for TCR Vbeta segments and 13 reverse primers for TCR Jbeta segments was used in the multiplex PCR. A multiplex PCR assay on genomic DNA amplified the CDR3 region of rearranged TCR beta genes. On the Illumina HiSeq System, the amplified TCR beta libraries were sequenced as 87-base-pair reads. The original methods were these. A later analysis tallied roughly 76 million unique TCR beta chains across the approximately 670 repertoires, and approximately 11 million of those chains were shared by two or more donors. A nearest-neighbor algorithm error-corrected the raw reads and collapsed the reads into unique sequences, merging closely related sequences to remove PCR and sequencing errors. To assign V, D and J gene segments, CDR3 sequences were aligned to IMGT reference sequences. For a sequence to be retained, a match of at least six nucleotides was required to both a V gene segment and a J gene segment. Rearrangements were classified as productive when the CDR3 lacked stop codons and remained in frame with V and J, and all other rearrangements were classified as non-productive. CDR3 was defined by IMGT convention, running from the second conserved V-encoded cysteine to the conserved J-encoded phenylalanine. In an earlier analysis of 500 to 650 of the donors, sequences lacking an unambiguous match to a single V gene segment were excluded. An earlier analysis of around 600 of the donors classified V segments as functional when productive rearrangements were above 56.7% and as segregating when the standard deviation between donors was above 5%. A statistical classification framework was developed to diagnose cytomegalovirus status using the catalog of TCR beta chain sequences. In a later analysis, TCR nucleotide sequences were compared against IMGT/GENE-DB human TR gene sequences so that V and J genes could be assigned. The TCRdist pipeline was used in a later analysis to assign CDR3 sequences and most-parsimonious VDJ recombination scenarios. In a later analysis, each TCR beta chain was defined by its CDR3 amino acid sequence together with its V-gene family, and reads without a unique V-gene family were excluded. As a way to deal with suspected cross-contamination and a sequencing artifact, a later analysis dropped over 550 nucleotide sequences that were highly shared and had low generation probability. In a later analysis, a clonal expansion index for each public chain was calculated from normalized within-repertoire ranks of inferred template counts. In a later analysis, generation probabilities were computed with a VDJ recombination model fitted to out-of-frame rearrangements, and the resulting probabilities were checked against IGoR. Hypergeometric tests were used in a later analysis to score TCR-TCR, TCR-HLA and TCR-CMV co-occurrence, with a repertoire-size bias correction applied to the TCR pairs. In a later analysis, false discovery rates were estimated by permuting HLA or CMV assignments 20 times. In a later analysis, co-occurring TCRs were grouped using DBSCAN, with TCRdist sequence similarity added in when clustering inside HLA-allele-positive subsets. Co-occurrence clustering excluded repertoires with fewer than 30,000 or more than 120,000 public chains, plus five with anomalous nucleotide sharing. The table was pulled from immuneACCESS by TCRdb, which kept in-frame rearrangements only. Such tables lose some clones; where checked, under half of the loss comes from unresolved V genes, and the rest has no known cause. V, J and clone size are those of that table, while D and trimming were read from the DNA. This sample holds about 160,000 clones; around 74% were observed only once. Of the sample, around 6.3% is held by the ten largest clones.

This clone has more than one count but fewer than ten. The antigen it binds to is not known. No much larger clone is present one base from it, and per-base qualities are unavailable. The cohort consisted of some 730 healthy bone marrow donors. At the time of sampling, every cohort member was nominally healthy, though immune exposures that went unrecorded were likely present. The donor was CMV seropositive and was included in the group of some 290 seropositive cohort members. A peripheral blood sample was collected from each donor, and TCR beta sequencing was performed on peripheral blood mononuclear cells. Genomic DNA was extracted from the blood cell samples with the Qiagen DNeasy Blood Extraction Kit. CDR1 and CDR2 were assigned from the germline V gene as KGHSH and LQKENI. From the cysteine through the phenylalanine, the CDR3 covers 13 amino acids. Only CDR3 DNA remains: 39 bases, in frame from the first base. Trimming at the junction amounts to 5 bases on V and 3 bases on J, and the germline ends lie 8 bases apart.

The rearranged segments are TRBV18 and TRBJ2-1; a weak D assignment points to TRBD2 (5 bases agree). The sample was PBMCs. The source of this sequence is a man aged 50-60 years in good health and CMV-seropositive. The CDR3: CASSSGLYNEQFF. The nucleotide sequence is given as TGTGCCAGCTCATCCGGACTCTACAATGAGCAGTTCTTC.